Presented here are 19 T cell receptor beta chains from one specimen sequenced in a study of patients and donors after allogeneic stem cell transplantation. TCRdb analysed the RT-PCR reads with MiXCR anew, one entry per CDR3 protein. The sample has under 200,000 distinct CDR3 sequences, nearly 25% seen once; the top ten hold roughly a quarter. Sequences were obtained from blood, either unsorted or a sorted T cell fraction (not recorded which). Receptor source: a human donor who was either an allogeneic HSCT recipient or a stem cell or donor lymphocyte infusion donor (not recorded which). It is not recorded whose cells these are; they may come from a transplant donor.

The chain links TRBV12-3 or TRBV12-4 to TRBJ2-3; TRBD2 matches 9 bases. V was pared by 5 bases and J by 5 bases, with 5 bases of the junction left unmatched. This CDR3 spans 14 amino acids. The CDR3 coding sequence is TGTGCCAGCAGTCCCGCGGGGGGGGGAGATACGCAGTATTTT. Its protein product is CASSPAGGGDTQYF.

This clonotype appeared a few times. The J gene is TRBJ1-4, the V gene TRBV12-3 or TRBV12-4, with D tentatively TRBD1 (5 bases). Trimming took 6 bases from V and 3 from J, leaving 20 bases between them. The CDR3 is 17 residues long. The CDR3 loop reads CASSPVTGRNPNEKLFF. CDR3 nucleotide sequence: TGTGCCAGCAGCCCAGTGACGGGACGAAATCCTAATGAAAAACTGTTTTTT.

CDR3 amino acids: CASSLVGRADNSPLHF. CDR3 DNA: TGCGCCAGCAGCTTGGTGGGCAGGGCGGACAATTCACCCCTCCACTTT. V and J are TRBV5-1 and TRBJ1-6; TRBD1 is a possible D gene (5 bases). Trimming took 0 bases from V and 7 from J, leaving 14 bases between them. Looked up from germline, CDR1 is SGHRS and CDR2 is YFSETQ. The CDR3 has 16 residues.

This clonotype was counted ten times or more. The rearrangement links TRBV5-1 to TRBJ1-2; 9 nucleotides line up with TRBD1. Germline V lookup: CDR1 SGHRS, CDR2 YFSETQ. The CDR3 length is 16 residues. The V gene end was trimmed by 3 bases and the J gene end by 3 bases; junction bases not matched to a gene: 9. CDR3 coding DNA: TGCGCCAGCAGCTCGGCTTGGGGACAGGGTGACTATGGCTACACCTTC. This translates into CASSSAWGQGDYGYTF.

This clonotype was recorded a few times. CDR3 nucleotides: TGTGCCAGCAGTTTAGCCTCCTGGAACACTGAAGCTTTCTTT. Encoded protein: CASSLASWNTEAFF. V usage is TRBV12-3 or TRBV12-4 and J usage is TRBJ1-1; D unclear. This CDR3 region has 14 residues. V gave up 0 bases and J gave up 1 base, with 6 bases separating them.

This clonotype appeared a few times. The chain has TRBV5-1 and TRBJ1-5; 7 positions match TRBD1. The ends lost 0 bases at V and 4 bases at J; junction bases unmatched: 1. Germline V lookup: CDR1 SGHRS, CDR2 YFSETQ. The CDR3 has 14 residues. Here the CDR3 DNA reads TGCGCCAGCAGCTTGGGGGACAGAAATCAGCCCCAGCATTTT. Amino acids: CASSLGDRNQPQHF.

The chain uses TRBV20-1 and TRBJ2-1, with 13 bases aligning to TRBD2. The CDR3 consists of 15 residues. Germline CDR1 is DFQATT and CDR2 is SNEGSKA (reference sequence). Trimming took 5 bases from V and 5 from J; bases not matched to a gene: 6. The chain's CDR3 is CSARTSGSENNEQFF. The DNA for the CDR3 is TGCAGTGCTCGGACTAGCGGGAGTGAAAACAATGAGCAGTTCTTC.

CDR3 region: CASSVGGQGYNSPLHF. CDR3 coding DNA: TGTGCCAGCAGCGTAGGTGGACAGGGCTATAATTCACCCCTCCACTTT. This sequence joins TRBV9 and TRBJ1-6; TRBD1 aligns across 8 bases. CDR3 length: 16 amino acids. The ends lost 0 bases at V and 3 bases at J; junction bases unmatched: 2. Looked up from germline, CDR1 is SGDLS and CDR2 is YYNGEE.

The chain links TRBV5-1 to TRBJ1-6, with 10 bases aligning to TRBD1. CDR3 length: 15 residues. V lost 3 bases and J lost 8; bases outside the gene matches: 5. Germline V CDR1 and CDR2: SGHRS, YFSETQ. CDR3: CASSSTGTGDSPLHF. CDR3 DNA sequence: TGCGCCAGCAGCTCGACCGGGACAGGGGATTCACCCCTCCACTTT. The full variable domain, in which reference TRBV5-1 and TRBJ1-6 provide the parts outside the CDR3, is KAGVTQTPRYLIKTRGQQVTLSCSPISGHRSVSWYQQTPGQGLQFLFEYFSETQRNKGNFPGRFSGRQFSNSRSEMNVSTLELGDSALYLCASSSTGTGDSPLHFGNGTRLTVT.

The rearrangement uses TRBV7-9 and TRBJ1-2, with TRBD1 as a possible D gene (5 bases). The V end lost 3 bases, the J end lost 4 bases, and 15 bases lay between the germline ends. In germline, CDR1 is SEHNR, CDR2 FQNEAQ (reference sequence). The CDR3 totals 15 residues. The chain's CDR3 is CASSLGPDRSYGYTF. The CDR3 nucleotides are TGTGCCAGCAGCTTGGGGCCCGACAGATCCTATGGCTACACCTTC.

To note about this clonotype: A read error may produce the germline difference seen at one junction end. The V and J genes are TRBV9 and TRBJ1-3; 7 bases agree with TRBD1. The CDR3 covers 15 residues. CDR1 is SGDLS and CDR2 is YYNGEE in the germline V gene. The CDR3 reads CASSVEGASGNTIYF. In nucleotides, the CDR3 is TGTGCCAGCAGCGTAGAGGGGGCTTCTGGAAACACCATATATTTC.

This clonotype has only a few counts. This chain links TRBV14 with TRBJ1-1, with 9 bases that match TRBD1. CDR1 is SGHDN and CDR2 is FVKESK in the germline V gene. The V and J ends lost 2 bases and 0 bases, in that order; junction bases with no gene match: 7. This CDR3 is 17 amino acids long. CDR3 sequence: CASSQPIRTGVNTEAFF. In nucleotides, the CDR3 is TGTGCCAGCAGCCAACCCATCAGGACAGGGGTGAACACTGAAGCTTTCTTT.

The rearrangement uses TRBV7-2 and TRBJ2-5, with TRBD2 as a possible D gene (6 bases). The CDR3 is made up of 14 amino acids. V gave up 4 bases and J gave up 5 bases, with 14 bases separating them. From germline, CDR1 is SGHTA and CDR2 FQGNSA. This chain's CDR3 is CASSSVGGRETQYF. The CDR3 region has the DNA TGTGCCAGCAGCTCCGTCGGGGGTCGGGAGACCCAGTACTTC.

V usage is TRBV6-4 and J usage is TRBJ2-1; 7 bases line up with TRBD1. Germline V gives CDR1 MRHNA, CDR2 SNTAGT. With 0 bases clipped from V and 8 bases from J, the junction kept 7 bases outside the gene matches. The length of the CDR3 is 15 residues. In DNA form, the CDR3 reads TGTGCCAGCAGTGACTCAGGGGGCGGAAGGGATGAGCAGTTCTTC. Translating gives CASSDSGGGRDEQFF.

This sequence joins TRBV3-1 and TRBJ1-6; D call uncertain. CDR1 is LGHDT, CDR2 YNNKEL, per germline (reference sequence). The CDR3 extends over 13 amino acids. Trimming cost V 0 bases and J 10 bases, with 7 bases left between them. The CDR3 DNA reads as TGTGCCAGCAGCCAAGAAGAGAAATCACCCCTCCACTTT. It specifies CASSQEEKSPLHF.

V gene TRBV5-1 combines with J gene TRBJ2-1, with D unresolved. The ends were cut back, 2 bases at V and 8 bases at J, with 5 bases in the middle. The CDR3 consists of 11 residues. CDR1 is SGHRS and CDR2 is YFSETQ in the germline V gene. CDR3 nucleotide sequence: TGCGCCAGCAGCTTTAACTATGAGCAGTTCTTC. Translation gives CASSFNYEQFF. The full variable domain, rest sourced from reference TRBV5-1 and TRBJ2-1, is KAGVTQTPRYLIKTRGQQVTLSCSPISGHRSVSWYQQTPGQGLQFLFEYFSETQRNKGNFPGRFSGRQFSNSRSEMNVSTLELGDSALYLCASSFNYEQFFGPGTRLTVL.

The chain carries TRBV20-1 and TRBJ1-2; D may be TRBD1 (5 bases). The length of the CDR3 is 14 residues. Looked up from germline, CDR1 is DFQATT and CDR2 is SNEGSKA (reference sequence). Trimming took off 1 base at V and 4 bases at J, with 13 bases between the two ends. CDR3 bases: TGCAGTGCTAGAGTAGGGGCATCCGGCTATGGCTACACCTTC. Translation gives CSARVGASGYGYTF.

CDR3 region: CASSLVGWQGSGSTEAFF. Written as DNA, the CDR3 is TGTGCCAGCAGTTTAGTAGGTTGGCAGGGTAGTGGTAGCACTGAAGCTTTCTTT. The V and J genes are TRBV12-3 or TRBV12-4 and TRBJ1-1, with D possibly matching TRBD1 (5 bases). The CDR3 loop spans 18 amino acids. The V end lost 1 base, the J end lost 4 bases, and 22 bases lay between the germline ends.

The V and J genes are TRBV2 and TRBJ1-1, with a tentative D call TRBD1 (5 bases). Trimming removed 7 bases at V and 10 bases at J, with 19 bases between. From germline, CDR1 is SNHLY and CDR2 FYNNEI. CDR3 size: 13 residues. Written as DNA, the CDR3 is TGTGCCAGCATGGCAGGGCCGGCGTCGTCAGCTTTCTTT. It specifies CASMAGPASSAFF.